This T cell receptor (beta chain) was captured by sequencing in a study of Graves' ophthalmopathy and Graves' hyperthyroidism. Deletions cut 0 bases from V and 0 bases from J, with 6 bases between. The CDR3 extends over 14 amino acids. Germline V gene data show CDR1 as SGHRS and CDR2 as YFSETQ. Investigators amplified TCR beta CDR3 regions from RNA transcripts. RT-PCR with HTBI primers came first, then second-round multiplex PCR. Using its own MiXCR run on the multiplex PCR reads, TCRdb lists one record per CDR3 protein. The table records 1 million to 1.3 million distinct CDR3 sequences, around a third of them present only once. This clonotype was seen at least ten times.

The gene calls are TRBV5-1 and TRBJ1-1, with D hard to call. The sequenced sample was peripheral blood or thyroid tissue (not recorded which). The sequence was collected from an adult man with Graves' hyperthyroidism. The CDR3 loop reads CASSLEQLNTEAFF. The CDR3 DNA follows: TGCGCCAGCAGCTTGGAACAGCTGAACACTGAAGCTTTCTTT.